The T cell receptor (beta chain) under discussion was sequenced for a study of cytomegalovirus exposure and HLA in healthy donors. Study at large: As an earlier analysis found, about 179 million T cells yielded 95 million to 130 million unique TCR beta sequences.

PCR involved 60 Vbeta and 13 Jbeta primers. Clones were sequenced by immunoSEQ multiplex PCR, and TCRdb holds only the in-frame ones, with some missing. The sample has about 160,000 clones, around three quarters seen once. Whole-study results and caveats: It was reportedly the case that the classifier diagnosed cytomegalovirus status with high specificity and sensitivity. Rare TCR sequences predominated, though certain public TCRs were found in many donors.

In germline, CDR1 is SQVTM, CDR2 ANQGSEA. There are 15 residues in the CDR3. Trimming pared 3 bases from V and 1 base from J, leaving 15 bases between. Donors had nominal health at sampling but likely had unrecorded immune exposures. As regards this clone: Its specificity is unknown.

Sequencing input: PBMCs. This clonotype originated in a man between 40 and 49 years old in good health and CMV-seronegative. The chain employs TRBV29-1 and TRBJ1-1; D may be TRBD1 (5 bases). The CDR3 DNA is TGCAGCGTTGAGAGCGGGACTGCAAGGAACACTGAAGCTTTCTTT. This gives the protein CSVESGTARNTEAFF.